This TCR beta chain is from a study of blood T cells in healthy people across ages (dated by TCRdb to the mid-2010s). Regarding the research as a whole: Template switching captured roughly one uniquely barcoded TCR beta cDNA molecule per two T cells in model experiments. Age-related changes in TCR beta repertoire diversity were measured in the study by deep sequencing normalized with unique cDNA molecular identifiers. Four age groups were formed from the donors: young (average approximately 17 years), middle-aged (just under 40), aged (approximately 60) and long-lived (82). To avoid experimental bias, donors of different ages were spread randomly across the sequencing lanes. Two additional independent replicas of 1 million unique cDNA reads from the same blood draw were analyzed for two donors (one aged 18 to 30 and one aged 80 or older).

There are many counts of this clonotype. The antigen it binds to is not known. No qualities accompany the bases; no much larger clone lies one base away. Library creation used 5' RACE. Sequencing took place on an Illumina HiSeq 2500. The second PCR ran for roughly 7 to 11 cycles and used a J-beta primer mix along with a sample-barcoded 5' primer. Each TCR beta cDNA molecule received a unique molecular identifier from a template-switch 5' adaptor carrying 12 random nucleotides. Each sample yielded at least 2.5 million CDR3-containing paired-end reads. First-strand cDNA was synthesized from all RNA with the Mint cDNA synthesis kit, primed by a TRBC-specific oligonucleotide. Following uracil-DNA glycosylase treatment, all cDNA underwent a first 18-cycle PCR with the universal primers M1SS and BC2_uni_R. The source study handled its data this way. Normalization of each sample was performed by random selection of 1 million high-quality reads, each carrying a distinct molecular identifier. Reads with shared molecular identifiers were discarded instead of being binned into consensus sequences. MiTCR, with a Q25 quality threshold and the strictest error-elimination algorithm, was used for CDR3 identification, clonotype clustering and error correction. Lower-bound total TCR beta diversity was estimated with a nonparametric unseen species model using Euler transformation. In-frame beta chains were kept once TCRdb had trimmed the public reads at Q25 with fastp and called clones with MiXCR. Entries are consolidated by CDR3 protein sequence, retaining the most common genes and DNA. TCRdb, not the original authors, processed these V and J calls. This sample lists 870,000 or so distinct CDR3 sequences; around 30% were detected once. The biggest ten clones account for roughly 17% of the sample.

Points the paper makes about the study in general: Compared with the aged group, the long-lived group had more naive CD4+ T cells, fewer expanded clones and increased TCR diversity, suggesting age selection. Estimates of total diversity from one million sequenced T cells were regarded as lower bounds and underestimates. Observed TCR beta diversity per million T cells fell roughly linearly with age, and a significant reduction was already apparent by age about 36. A strong correlation was found between observed TCR beta diversity and the percentage of naive T cells measured by flow cytometry. Conclusive comparison of naive and antigen-experienced compartments was prevented by the profiling of bulk unsorted PBMCs. Because the CMV infection status of the donors was unknown, age-related changes in expanded clonotypes may potentially have been confounded.

V lost 2 bases and J lost 3 bases; the stretch between them is 12 bases long. From cysteine to phenylalanine, the CDR3 is 15 amino acids long. CDR3 DNA is the only sequence kept; it has 45 bases, read in frame from the first base. Systemically healthy Caucasian individuals from Russia, some 40 in total and aged about 6 to 100 years, were included as donors. Each donor gave 8 to 10 milliliters of peripheral blood, collected into EDTA-treated Vacutainer tubes. Ficoll-Paque density-gradient centrifugation was used to isolate PBMCs, with at least 6.5 million per sample. Total RNA, at least 6 micrograms per sample, was extracted from PBMCs with Trizol reagent. Naive CD45RAhigh/CD27high T cell percentages were measured by flow cytometry on a PBMC aliquot from every donor.

The chain is made from TRBV12-3 or TRBV12-4 and TRBJ2-3; the D segment cannot be called with confidence. The specimen was blood. The receptor was isolated from a woman over 75 in good health. The DNA sequence reads TGTGCCAGCAGTTTACTGGGAATACGGACAGATACGCAGTATTTT. Its protein reads: CASSLLGIRTDTQYF.